This TCR beta chain was identified in a study of T cells after yellow fever vaccination. As for the study in general: Some fractions had low cell numbers, and these were prepared with SMART-Seq v4 Ultra Low Input.

Whole-study results and caveats: Faster peaking, at day 5 versus 15, marked a secondary response that was weaker. Most primary-vaccination clones reappeared after the booster (about 97% CD4, around 88% CD8).

The germline V gene has CDR1 DFQATT and CDR2 SNEGSKA (reference sequence). The CDR3 consists of 16 residues. Trimming removed 3 bases from V and 1 base from J; junction bases left unmatched: 10. Template switching with 5'RACE generated the TCR cDNA and added a universal primer site and UMIs. MiXCR was run by TCRdb on the 5' RACE reads, yielding one entry per CDR3 protein. Of around 230,000 distinct CDR3 sequences in the sample, roughly 6.3% are singletons; the top ten hold around 1%. This clonotype occurred a few times. Its antigen is unidentified. The chain combines TRBV20-1 with TRBJ2-3; 7 bases are a match to TRBD2. The source of this sequence is a man younger than 45 who received the YFV17D yellow fever vaccine. The starting material was CD4+ T cells sorted from PBMCs, obtained on the day of the yellow fever booster vaccination. The CDR3: CSASTSSGIGTDTQYF. CDR3 in DNA: TGCAGTGCTAGTACATCGAGCGGGATAGGCACAGATACGCAGTATTTT.